A single sample is the source of the 2 T cell receptor beta chains below, sequenced in a study of patients and donors after allogeneic stem cell transplantation. In TCRdb, the RT-PCR reads were re-called with MiXCR into one record per CDR3 protein. The sample consists of about 150,000 distinct CDR3 sequences, about a third of them appearing once. The sequencing input was blood, either unsorted or a sorted T cell fraction (not recorded which). All receptors come from a human donor who was either an allogeneic HSCT recipient or a stem cell or donor lymphocyte infusion donor (not recorded which). It is not recorded whose cells these are; they may come from a transplant donor.

The V gene is TRBV5-1, the J gene TRBJ1-1; no definite D call. V was trimmed by 0 bases and J by 1 base, leaving 10 bases between them. The CDR3 consists of 15 residues. CDR1 is SGHRS, CDR2 YFSETQ, per germline. DNA for the CDR3: TGCGCCAGCAGCTTGGCCGGACTTTCGAACACTGAAGCTTTCTTT. This codes for CASSLAGLSNTEAFF.

This clonotype was seen only a few times. This rearrangement joins TRBV28 to TRBJ1-6; 7 bases fit TRBD1. This CDR3 has 14 amino acids. Trimming at V came to 5 bases and at J to 7 bases, leaving 5 bases not matched to a gene. Germline CDR1 reads MDHEN; CDR2 reads SYDVKM. The CDR3 DNA follows: TGTGCCAGCAGTCGGACAGGCTCCAATTCACCCCTCCACTTT. Translating gives CASSRTGSNSPLHF.